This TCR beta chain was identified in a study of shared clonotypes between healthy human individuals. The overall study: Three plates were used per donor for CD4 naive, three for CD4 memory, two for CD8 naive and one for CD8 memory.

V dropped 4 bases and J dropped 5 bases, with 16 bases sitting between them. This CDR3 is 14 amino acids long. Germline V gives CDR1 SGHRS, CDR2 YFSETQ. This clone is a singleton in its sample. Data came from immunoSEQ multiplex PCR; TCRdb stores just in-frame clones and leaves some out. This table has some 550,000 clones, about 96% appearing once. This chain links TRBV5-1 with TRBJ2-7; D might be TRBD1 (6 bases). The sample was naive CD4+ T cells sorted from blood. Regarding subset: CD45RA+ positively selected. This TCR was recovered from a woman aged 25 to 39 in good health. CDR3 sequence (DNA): TGCGCCAGCAGCACACAGGGTGTATCGGACGAGCAGTACTTC. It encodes CASSTQGVSDEQYF.